The present entry profiles one T cell receptor (beta chain) with its context. The sample holds a few counts of this clone. The clone's antigen remains unknown. No per-base quality is available; no much larger clone lies one base away. TCRbeta CDR3 regions were amplified from genomic DNA using the immunoSEQ Assay, a bias-controlled multiplex PCR. In the original analysis: The number of nucleated cells in each sample was estimated by amplification of reference gene primers within the assay. Sequence reads were collapsed and filtered to measure the absolute abundance of every unique TCRbeta CDR3 rearrangement. For each sample, productive Simpson clonality was calculated by taking the square root of Simpson's diversity index across productive rearrangements. The source is immuneACCESS, and TCRdb retained only in-frame sequences with V and J called. Part of the clones is not carried over; for the studies checked, unresolved V genes explain less than half of this, and the remainder is unexplained. The DNA gave D and trimming, while V, J and clone size come from that table. The sample yields roughly 160,000 clones; approximately 79% were counted once. 7.5% to 8.5% of the sample rests with the top ten.

This entry is derived from a study of blood T cell repertoires in COVID-19 (dated by TCRdb to about 2020). General notes on the study: Samples from collaborators originated in the United States, Italy and Spain and spanned both the acute and convalescent phases of COVID-19. Nearly every sample came with metadata listing a de-identified subject ID, COVID-19 status, age in years and sex. Deeply sampled blood TCRbeta repertoires from subjects exposed to, actively infected with, or recovered from COVID-19 were included in the dataset. The material from the prospective study consisted of cDNA or gDNA derived from T cells, B-cell-depleted T cells, or PBMCs. Samples were obtained from the ongoing ImmuneRACE study (first 160 participants) and from over a thousand subjects provided by 6 global collaborators. The repertoires were released in a freely available public database intended as a resource for research on the immune response to SARS-CoV-2. HLA class I and class II types, where available, came from metadata supplied by the sample provider rather than from assay-based typing. Study-level results and caveats: The quantity of clinical and demographic metadata differed by source and by participant and was supplied without curation.

CDR1 is given as GTSNPN and CDR2 as SVGIG, both from the germline V gene (reference sequence). V is reduced by 6 bases and J by 3 bases, leaving a spacing of 15 bases between them. Including cysteine and phenylalanine, the CDR3 has 13 amino acids. Only CDR3 DNA remains: 39 bases, in frame from the first base. One collaborating source in Seattle enrolled patients during active infection and followed them longitudinally through the course of disease. The collaborating institutions used their own protocols to collect whole blood in K2EDTA tubes. For TCRbeta analysis, collaborators shipped samples in one of three forms: frozen whole blood, isolated PBMCs, or DNA extracted from either of those sample types.

Recombination linked TRBV30 to TRBJ2-7; TRBD1 is possibly the D segment (5 matching bases). Material: peripheral blood. The clonotype originates from a woman aged 55-69 years with COVID-19, enrolled during active disease. For the CDR3, the sequence is CACRPRAYYEQYF. Read as DNA, the sequence is TGTGCCTGTCGACCCAGGGCATACTACGAGCAGTACTTC.